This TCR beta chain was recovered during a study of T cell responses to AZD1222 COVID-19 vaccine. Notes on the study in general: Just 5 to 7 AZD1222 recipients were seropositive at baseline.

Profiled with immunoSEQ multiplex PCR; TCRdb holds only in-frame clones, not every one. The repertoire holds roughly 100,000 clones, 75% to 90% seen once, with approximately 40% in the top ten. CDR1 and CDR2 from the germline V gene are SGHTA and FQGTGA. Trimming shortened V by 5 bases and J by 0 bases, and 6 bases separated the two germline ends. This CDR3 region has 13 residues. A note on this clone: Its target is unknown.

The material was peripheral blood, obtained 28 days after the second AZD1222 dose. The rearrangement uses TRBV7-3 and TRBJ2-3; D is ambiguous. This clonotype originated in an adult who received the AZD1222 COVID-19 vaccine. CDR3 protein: CASSVTSTDTQYF. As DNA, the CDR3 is TGTGCCAGCAGCGTTACTAGCACAGATACGCAGTATTTT.